Below, 29 T cell receptor beta chains from the same sample are listed, as sequenced in a study of blood T cell repertoires in COVID-19. Assay: immunoSEQ multiplex PCR; the TCRdb copy retains only in-frame clones and omits some. This table has fewer than 200,000 clones, over 65% appearing once. Sequencing was performed on PBMCs or T cells enriched from blood (not recorded which). Source of these receptors: a woman in her forties or fifties who had recovered from COVID-19.

This clone was counted a few times. The chain combines TRBV19 with TRBJ2-3; D perhaps matches TRBD1 (6 bases). Germline loops: CDR1 LNHDA, CDR2 SQIVND (reference sequence). The length of the CDR3 is 16 residues. Trimming shortened V by 6 bases and J by 2 bases, and 18 bases separated the two germline ends. CDR3 protein: CASRNTDRTFTDTQYF. The CDR3 DNA follows: TGTGCCAGTAGAAATACGGACAGAACCTTCACAGATACGCAGTATTTT.

This clone occurred once. The CDR3 region is CATQIGVGGYTF. DNA of the CDR3: TGTGCCACCCAAATCGGGGTTGGCGGCTACACCTTC. The chain is built from TRBV12-3 or TRBV12-4 and TRBJ1-2; D ambiguous. V lost 10 bases and J lost 8, with 17 bases in between. The CDR3 is 12 amino acids.

The table lists this clone with a count of one. The V call is TRBV19, the J call TRBJ1-1, with D possibly TRBD1 on 5 matching bases. Germline lookup yields CDR1 LNHDA and CDR2 SQIVND (reference sequence). The CDR3 totals 14 residues. V was pared by 3 bases and J by 1 base, with 9 bases between. DNA for the CDR3: TGTGCCAGTAGTATCCCTGGGGCGAACACTGAAGCTTTCTTT. This translates into CASSIPGANTEAFF.

The chain carries TRBV7-6 and TRBJ2-5; 7 nucleotides agree with TRBD2. The CDR3 has 17 residues. V lost 3 bases and J lost 4; bases outside the gene matches: 14. Germline lookup yields CDR1 SGHVS and CDR2 FNYEAQ. CDR3 coding DNA: TGTGCCAGCAGCTTGTACGTGGGAGCGGGAAGCGGAGAGACCCAGTACTTC. This encodes CASSLYVGAGSGETQYF.

The chain carries TRBV19 and TRBJ1-5; D not resolved. Germline V gene sequence: CDR1 LNHDA, CDR2 SQIVND (reference sequence). The V end lost 8 bases, the J end lost 7 bases, and 18 bases lay between the germline ends. The length of the CDR3 is 14 residues. CDR3 coding DNA: TGTGCCAGTTGGTCTAGTGGCGACGGCCAGCCCCAGCATTTT. Translated: CASWSSGDGQPQHF.

The gene calls are TRBV18 and TRBJ1-2; a possible D gene is TRBD1 (5 bases). V lost 3 bases to trimming and J lost 4 bases, with 15 bases between them. The CDR3 sequence is 15 residues long. Germline CDR1 reads KGHSH; CDR2 reads LQKENI. Here the CDR3 reads CASSPWADQGYGYTF. The CDR3 coding sequence is TGTGCCAGCTCACCTTGGGCAGACCAGGGCTATGGCTACACCTTC.

This chain joins TRBV9 and TRBJ1-1; D possibly corresponds to TRBD1 (6 bases). The germline V and J ends were trimmed by 0 bases and 8 bases, with 14 bases remaining between them. CDR1 and CDR2 from the germline V gene are SGDLS and YYNGEE. This CDR3 is 14 amino acids long. The CDR3 reads CASSVERGGQEAFF. The DNA for the CDR3 is TGTGCCAGCAGCGTAGAACGGGGTGGACAGGAAGCTTTCTTT. Variable domain in full (rest from reference TRBV9 and TRBJ1-1): DSGVTQTPKHLITATGQRVTLRCSPRSGDLSVYWYQQSLDQGLQFLIQYYNGEERAKGNILERFSAQQFPDLHSELNLSSLELGDSALYFCASSVERGGQEAFFGQGTRLTVV.

This clone was picked up one time. This chain connects TRBV27 to TRBJ1-2; 9 bases align to TRBD1. The CDR3 length is 14 residues. Per the germline V gene, CDR1 is MNHEY and CDR2 is SMNVEV (reference sequence). V lost 6 bases, J lost 2 bases, and 4 bases stayed unmatched. In DNA, the CDR3 is TGTGCCAGCAGCCGGACAGGGGACAACTATGGCTACACCTTC. Translated: CASSRTGDNYGYTF.

The chain uses TRBV21-1 and TRBJ1-6; TRBD1, as called in the table, went unchecked against the DNA. TRBV21-1 is flagged as a pseudogene. This CDR3 comprises 15 residues. CDR3 region: CASSRPRTGNSPLHF. CDR3 DNA sequence: TGTGCCAGCAGTAGACCTCGGACAGGGAACTCACCCCTCCACTTT.

This clone occurred a few times. The chain links TRBV30 to TRBJ1-5; tentative D call: TRBD1 (5 bases). Germline assignment: CDR1 GTSNPN and CDR2 SVGIG (reference sequence). Trimming removed 2 bases at V and 5 bases at J, with 10 bases between. CDR3 length: 13 amino acids. This chain's CDR3 is CAWSNQGYQPQHF. CDR3 bases: TGTGCCTGGAGTAATCAGGGTTATCAGCCCCAGCATTTT. Variable domain in full (rest from reference TRBV30 and TRBJ1-5): SQTIHQWPATLVQPVGSPLSLECTVEGTSNPNLYWYRQAAGRGLQLLFYSVGIGQISSEVPQNLSASRPQDRQFILSSKKLLLSDSGFYLCAWSNQGYQPQHFGDGTRLSIL.

The rearrangement joins TRBV6-2 or TRBV6-3 to TRBJ1-2, with D maybe TRBD1 (6 bases). The germline V gene has CDR1 MNHEY and CDR2 SVGEGT. The CDR3 spans 17 residues. V dropped 6 bases and J dropped 6 bases, with 26 bases sitting between them. CDR3 region: CASSPYVQGHEGNGYTF. CDR3 coding DNA: TGTGCCAGCAGCCCCTACGTACAGGGCCATGAGGGAAATGGCTACACCTTC.

This chain connects TRBV6-5 to TRBJ1-1; possible D gene TRBD1, 5 bases. With 6 bases removed from V and 0 bases from J, the gap between germline ends came to 8 bases. Germline CDR1 and CDR2: MNHEY and SVGAGI. CDR3 length equals 13 residues. CDR3 region: CASSATVNTEAFF. The CDR3 region has the DNA TGTGCCAGCAGCGCGACAGTGAACACTGAAGCTTTCTTT.

This rearrangement joins TRBV5-8 to TRBJ2-1; TRBD1 might be the D (6 bases). V lost 2 bases, J lost 3 bases, and 12 bases lay in between. The length of the CDR3 is 15 residues. The germline gives CDR1 SGHTS, CDR2 YDEGEE. The chain's CDR3 is CASSLEQGIYNEQFF. CDR3 coding DNA: TGTGCCAGCAGCTTAGAACAGGGAATCTACAATGAGCAGTTCTTC.

This chain links TRBV28 with TRBJ2-2; D unclear. Germline CDR1 and CDR2: MDHEN and SYDVKM. The germline V and J ends were trimmed by 1 base and 1 base, with 4 bases remaining between them. CDR3 length equals 14 residues. The CDR3 DNA is TGTGCCAGCAGTTTATCAGGGAACACCGGGGAGCTGTTTTTT. The encoded protein is CASSLSGNTGELFF.

V gene TRBV20-1 combines with J gene TRBJ2-1, with a weak D call TRBD2 (5 bases). Germline loops: CDR1 DFQATT, CDR2 SNEGSKA (reference sequence). V lost 2 bases and J 10 bases, leaving 9 bases between the germline ends. The CDR3 has 11 residues. This CDR3 reads CSARQDSEQFF. In DNA form, the CDR3 reads TGCAGTGCTAGACAGGACTCGGAGCAGTTCTTC.

The chain recombines TRBV28 with TRBJ1-2; D possibly corresponds to TRBD1 (6 bases). This CDR3 has 15 residues. CDR1 and CDR2 (germline): MDHEN, SYDVKM. V lost 5 bases, J lost 3 bases, and 16 bases lay in between. In DNA, the CDR3 is TGTGCCAGCAGTACACCAGACAGGTGGTACTATGGCTACACCTTC. It yields the protein CASSTPDRWYYGYTF.

The chain recombines TRBV14 with TRBJ1-1; weak D call: TRBD1 (5 bases). Germline values: CDR1 SGHDN, CDR2 FVKESK. The CDR3 has 17 residues. The V end was cut by 0 bases, the J end by 1 base, with 15 bases between. CDR3 DNA: TGTGCCAGCAGCCAAGATTCCTCGGACAAACCGAACACTGAAGCTTTCTTT. Translated, it gives CASSQDSSDKPNTEAFF.

This clone was observed a handful of times. This rearrangement joins TRBV6-6 to TRBJ2-3; TRBD1 aligns across 9 bases. The J segment lost 3 bases and the V segment lost 6 bases, leaving 7 bases of the junction unmatched. There are 15 residues in the CDR3. CDR1 MNHNY and CDR2 SVGAGI come from the germline V gene (reference sequence). CDR3 amino acids: CASRPGTGRTDTQYF. The DNA for the CDR3 is TGTGCCAGCAGGCCCGGGACAGGGCGGACAGATACGCAGTATTTT.

This clone was recorded only once. The V and J genes are TRBV5-1 and TRBJ1-4; no clear D gene. The CDR3 length is 14 residues. Germline loops: CDR1 SGHRS, CDR2 YFSETQ. V was trimmed by 0 bases and J by 5 bases, leaving 8 bases between them. CDR3 amino acids: CASSLDSQNEKLFF. The CDR3 DNA follows: TGCGCCAGCAGCTTGGACAGTCAGAATGAAAAACTGTTTTTT. Combining the CDR3 with reference TRBV5-1 and TRBJ1-4 gives the whole variable domain KAGVTQTPRYLIKTRGQQVTLSCSPISGHRSVSWYQQTPGQGLQFLFEYFSETQRNKGNFPGRFSGRQFSNSRSEMNVSTLELGDSALYLCASSLDSQNEKLFFGSGTQLSVL.

The gene calls are TRBV13 and TRBJ2-1, with 10 bases fitting TRBD2. The CDR3 has 16 residues. V shed 4 bases and J 5 bases; nucleotides not matched to a gene: 8. The germline V gene has CDR1 PRHDT and CDR2 FYEKMQ (reference sequence). The CDR3: CASSSVGLAANNEQFF. The CDR3 region has the DNA TGTGCCAGCAGCTCCGTCGGACTAGCGGCAAACAATGAGCAGTTCTTC.

The chain carries TRBV6-1 and TRBJ1-5, with 9 bases fitting TRBD1. Germline loops: CDR1 MNHNS, CDR2 SASEGT. Trimming took 1 base from V and 7 from J; bases not matched to a gene: 11. This CDR3 spans 17 amino acids. CDR3 protein: CASSEEGRDRDYQPQHF. DNA of the CDR3: TGTGCCAGCAGTGAAGAGGGCCGGGACAGGGATTACCAGCCCCAGCATTTT.

The V call is TRBV2, the J call TRBJ2-1; 10 bases are shared with TRBD2. Looked up from germline, CDR1 is SNHLY and CDR2 is FYNNEI. CDR3 length: 14 residues. V lost 11 bases, J lost 8 bases, and 12 bases stayed unmatched. Here the CDR3 DNA reads TGTGCCGCAAAAAGCGGGGGGGCAAACGATGAGCAGTTCTTC. Protein sequence: CAAKSGGANDEQFF. Variable domain in full (rest from reference TRBV2 and TRBJ2-1): EPEVTQTPSHQVTQMGQEVILRCVPISNHLYFYWYRQILGQKVEFLVSFYNNEISEKSEIFDDQFSVERPDGSNFTLKIRSTKLEDSAMYFCAAKSGGANDEQFFGPGTRLTVL.

In this sample, this clone turned up a few times. J is TRBJ2-4 and V is TRBV6-4; no clear D. The germline V and J ends were trimmed by 2 bases and 4 bases, with 15 bases remaining between them. CDR1 and CDR2 from the germline V gene are MRHNA and SNTAGT. This CDR3 spans 16 amino acids. The CDR3 protein is CASSDPFRRRKNIQYF. The CDR3 region has the DNA TGTGCCAGCAGTGACCCCTTCCGCAGGCGTAAAAACATTCAGTACTTC.

J is TRBJ1-2 and V is TRBV5-1; 7 bases are shared with TRBD1. The ends lost 4 bases at V and 7 bases at J; junction bases unmatched: 4. The CDR3 totals 12 residues. Germline V lookup: CDR1 SGHRS, CDR2 YFSETQ. DNA for the CDR3: TGCGCCAGCAGCGGGGACAGTCCTGGCTACACCTTC. Translation: CASSGDSPGYTF.

The V gene is TRBV27, the J gene TRBJ2-5, with D perhaps TRBD1 (8 bases). Germline lookup yields CDR1 MNHEY and CDR2 SMNVEV (reference sequence). The CDR3 covers 15 residues. With 5 bases removed from V and 6 bases from J, the gap between germline ends came to 19 bases. CDR3 DNA: TGTGCCAGCAGTCCACAGGGGGAGGGGAGGAAGACCCAGTACTTC. This translates into CASSPQGEGRKTQYF.

This sequence joins TRBV19 and TRBJ1-2; no clear D gene. This CDR3 has 13 residues. Deletions cut 7 bases from V and 5 bases from J, with 14 bases between. Germline CDR1 and CDR2: LNHDA and SQIVND (reference sequence). CDR3 bases: TGTGCCAGTATGAGGGCGACAACGTATGGCTACACCTTC. It encodes CASMRATTYGYTF. Looking up the rest from reference TRBV19 and TRBJ1-2 gives the full variable domain: DGGITQSPKYLFRKEGQNVTLSCEQNLNHDAMYWYRQDPGQGLRLIYYSQIVNDFQKGDIAEGYSVSREKKESFPLTVTSAQKNPTAFYLCASMRATTYGYTFGSGTRLTVV.

The chain joins TRBV5-6 to TRBJ1-3; perhaps TRBD1 as D (6 bases). The CDR3 extends over 15 amino acids. V lost 4 bases to trimming and J lost 0 bases, with 11 bases between them. Germline assignment: CDR1 SGHDT and CDR2 YYEEEE. The CDR3 nucleotides read TGTGCCAGCAGCCCGGACAGTTTCTCTGGAAACACCATATATTTT. Amino acid sequence: CASSPDSFSGNTIYF. Complete variable domain (other parts from reference TRBV5-6 and TRBJ1-3): DAGVTQSPTHLIKTRGQQVTLRCSPKSGHDTVSWYQQALGQGPQFIFQYYEEEERQRGNFPDRFSGHQFPNYSSELNVNALLLGDSALYLCASSPDSFSGNTIYFGEGSWLTVV.

J is TRBJ1-1 and V is TRBV29-1, with D possibly TRBD1 on 5 matching bases. The germline CDR1 and CDR2 sequences are SQVTM and ANQGSEA. V was shortened by 4 bases and J by 1 base, with 13 bases between the two germline ends. This CDR3 comprises 14 residues. In DNA form, the CDR3 reads TGCAGCGTTGTGGGGGGACGGGAGAACACTGAAGCTTTCTTT. Translation: CSVVGGRENTEAFF. The full variable domain, rest sourced from reference TRBV29-1 and TRBJ1-1, is SAVISQKPSRDICQRGTSLTIQCQVDSQVTMMFWYRQQPGQSLTLIATANQGSEATYESGFVIDKFPISRPNLTFSTLTVSNMSPEDSSIYLCSVVGGRENTEAFFGQGTRLTVV.

This clone was counted a few times. The CDR3 loop reads CASSRRDRVDYGYTF. The CDR3 DNA follows: TGTGCCAGCAGCCGAAGAGACAGGGTTGACTATGGCTACACCTTC. The chain has TRBV28 and TRBJ1-2, with TRBD1 identical over 7 bases. This CDR3 spans 15 amino acids. Trimming cost V 6 bases and J 3 bases; bases outside gene matches: 10. Germline CDR1 reads MDHEN; CDR2 reads SYDVKM.